This TCR beta chain was identified in a study of cytomegalovirus exposure and HLA in healthy donors. In the case of this clone: The antigen remains undetermined.

Study-wide results and caveats: Reportedly, HLA-A and HLA-B alleles of most subjects were accurately predicted from TCR beta. Previously analyzed data showed that most TCR beta V segments were productive at a frequency of about 87% or about 30%. On later analysis, the bulk of CMV-associated TCR beta chains appeared to be HLA-restricted.

The CDR3 has 13 amino acids. The junction had 12 bases not matched to a gene; V was cut back by 6 bases and J by 11 bases. Germline-derived CDR1 and CDR2 are SQVTM and ANQGSEA. PCR involved 60 Vbeta and 13 Jbeta primers. Authors' analysis steps: About 11 million of tens of millions of unique TCR beta chains were shared, per a later count. Sequencing was performed with immunoSEQ multiplex PCR; in TCRdb, only in-frame clones are kept and a portion is missing. Clonal size and the V and J genes are those of that table, whereas D and trimming came from the DNA. This sample has under 90,000 clones; about nine tenths occur once, and the top ten carry approximately 2.2%.

Sequencing input: PBMCs. The chain uses TRBV29-1 and TRBJ2-4; TRBD1 matches at 8 bases. This clonotype originated in a man between 18 and 29 years old in good health and CMV-seronegative. CDR3 in DNA: TGCAGCGTCGAGGACAGGGCCCCAACAGTTCAGTACTTC. Encoded protein: CSVEDRAPTVQYF.